This is a list of T cell receptor beta chains from one sample in a study of cytomegalovirus exposure and HLA in healthy donors. Some clones are missing from TCRdb's copy, which holds only in-frame ones; the method was immunoSEQ multiplex PCR. The table has just over 150,000 clones, approximately 81% seen once. Sequenced material: PBMCs. Receptor source: a woman under 30 in good health and CMV-seronegative. Each CDR3 is given with its conserved first and last residue. The D gene is left open where the match is weak. Size tells how often a clone was seen (once, few, many) or the class of an expanded clone, and some rows leave it out.

size	V	D	J	DNA	CDR3
.	TRBV28	.	TRBJ1-1	TGTGCCAGCAGTTTAGAGACAGAGCAAGCTTTCTTT	CASSLETEQAFF
.	TRBV19	TRBD1	TRBJ2-7	TGTGCCAGTAGTCCGAGGACAGGGCCCTACGAGCAGTACTTC	CASSPRTGPYEQYF
.	TRBV28	.	TRBJ2-1	TGTGCCACTTGCCGGGACTCCTACAATGAGCAGTTCTTC	CATCRDSYNEQFF
.	TRBV5-1	TRBD2	TRBJ2-1	TGCGCCAGCAGCCTCAGACTAGCGGGAGTTTTGGTCAATGAGCAGTTCTTC	CASSLRLAGVLVNEQFF
few	TRBV6-5	TRBD1	TRBJ1-2	TGTGCCAGCCGTTCGGCGACAGGGTTCTATGGCTACACCTTC	CASRSATGFYGYTF
once	TRBV4-2	TRBD2	TRBJ2-7	TGTGCCAGCAGCCCCCATAGCGGGGGGAAACTTTACGAGCAGTACTTC	CASSPHSGGKLYEQYF
.	TRBV11-3	.	TRBJ2-2	TGTGCCAGCAGCTTACTAGCCGACGCGAACACCGGGGAGCTGTTTTTT	CASSLLADANTGELFF
.	TRBV6-5	.	TRBJ2-1	TGTGCCAGCAGTTACGCCCTAGGCAATGAGCAGTTCTTC	CASSYALGNEQFF
.	TRBV4-1	TRBD2	TRBJ2-2	TGCGCCAGCAGTCCCCGTGGGCTAGCGGGGACCGGGGAGCTGTTTTTT	CASSPRGLAGTGELFF
.	TRBV6-1	.	TRBJ2-1	TGTGCCAGCAGTGAAGCGTTGGCAGACTACAATGAGCAGTTCTTC	CASSEALADYNEQFF
.	TRBV11-3	.	TRBJ2-5	TGTGCCAGCAGCTCTAGGGACAACCAAGAGACCCAGTACTTC	CASSSRDNQETQYF
.	TRBV27	.	TRBJ2-7	TGTGCCAGCAGTTTTGCTCGAGACACCTACGAGCAGTACTTC	CASSFARDTYEQYF
.	TRBV4-1	TRBD1	TRBJ2-7	TGCGCCAGCAGCCGAGGGGGGACAGGGCTCGCCTACGAGCAGTACTTC	CASSRGGTGLAYEQYF
.	TRBV19	TRBD2	TRBJ2-5	TGTGCCAGTAGTACCCTCGGACTAGCGGTACAAGAGACCCAGTACTTC	CASSTLGLAVQETQYF
.	TRBV5-1	.	TRBJ2-1	TGCGCCAGCAGCTTGACGGACTTCAATGAGCAGTTCTTC	CASSLTDFNEQFF
.	TRBV13	.	TRBJ2-7	TGTGCCAACAGCCCCACACGAGGGCTTAGCTACGAGCAGTACTTC	CANSPTRGLSYEQYF
.	TRBV5-4	TRBD2	TRBJ2-3	TGTGCCAGCAGTCGACTAGCGGGAGGGCCCCGAGATACGCAGTATTTT	CASSRLAGGPRDTQYF
.	TRBV29-1	.	TRBJ2-1	TGCAGCGTTGTCCCTCGACTAGTAAACAATGAGCAGTTCTTC	CSVVPRLVNNEQFF
.	TRBV5-4	TRBD2	TRBJ2-1	TGTGCCAGCAGCTTCGAGGGAGGGCCTGTCAATGAGCAGTTCTTC	CASSFEGGPVNEQFF
.	TRBV2	.	TRBJ1-4	TGTGCCAGCAGCCTCGGGGAAAAACTGTTTTTT	CASSLGEKLFF
.	TRBV29-1	.	TRBJ2-2	TGCAGCGTTGGACAGCAGAACACCGGGGAGCTGTTTTTT	CSVGQQNTGELFF
.	TRBV11-3	TRBD1	TRBJ2-2	TGTGCCAGCAGGTCCGGGACAGGGGACACCGGGGAGCTGTTTTTT	CASRSGTGDTGELFF
.	TRBV27	TRBD1	TRBJ2-2	TGTGCCAGCAGTTTGACAGGGATCCGGGAGCTGTTTTTT	CASSLTGIRELFF
.	TRBV30	TRBD2	TRBJ2-7	TGTGCCTGGAGTAACGAACGGACTAGCGGGAGTTACGAGCAGTACTTC	CAWSNERTSGSYEQYF
.	TRBV9	.	TRBJ1-1	TGTGCCAGCAGCGTAGCCGGTTTGAACACTGAAGCTTTCTTT	CASSVAGLNTEAFF
.	TRBV11-2	TRBD2	TRBJ2-5	TGTGCCAGCAGCCTTAGCGGGGGCCTTCAAGAGACCCAGTACTTC	CASSLSGGLQETQYF
.	TRBV7-2	TRBD1	TRBJ2-3	TGTGCCAGCGAAGGTATGAGGGACAGGGCGTATTTT	CASEGMRDRAYF
.	TRBV2	.	TRBJ1-1	TGTGCCAGCAGTTACGGGACCGGGAGGACTGAAGCTTTCTTT	CASSYGTGRTEAFF
.	TRBV7-2	.	TRBJ1-2	TGTGCCAGCAGCTTGGCCGACAGTATGGTCTATGGCTACACCTTC	CASSLADSMVYGYTF
.	TRBV7-9	TRBD2	TRBJ2-5	TGTGCCAGCAGCGACGGTAGCGGGGCTAGAGAGACCCAGTACTTC	CASSDGSGARETQYF
.	TRBV7-2	TRBD2	TRBJ2-1	TGTGCCAGCAGCCGACTAGCGGGGGAAGGTGAGCAGTTCTTC	CASSRLAGEGEQFF
.	TRBV5-1	TRBD1	TRBJ2-3	TGCGCCAGCAGCTTACGGACAGGGAAAACAGATACGCAGTATTTT	CASSLRTGKTDTQYF
.	TRBV4-2	.	TRBJ1-1	TGTGCCAGCAGCCAAGCGGGGCGGGGGCTCAGCGACACTGAAGCTTTCTTT	CASSQAGRGLSDTEAFF
.	TRBV19	.	TRBJ2-6	TGTGCCAGTATGTACAGAACCGGGGCCAACGTCCTGACTTTC	CASMYRTGANVLTF
.	TRBV4-3	TRBD2	TRBJ2-5	TGCGCCAGCAGCCAAGGCGGTGGCGGGAGGGAGACCCAGTACTTC	CASSQGGGGRETQYF
.	TRBV5-1	TRBD2	TRBJ2-3	TGCGCCAGCACCCTGGGGGCTAGCGGGGGAACAGATACGCAGTATTTT	CASTLGASGGTDTQYF
.	TRBV27	.	TRBJ2-7	TGTGCCAGCAGTCCCAACTCGTTACTCGTCGAGCAGTACTTC	CASSPNSLLVEQYF